The sample holds a few counts of the clone carrying this T cell receptor beta chain. In germline, CDR1 is LNHDA, CDR2 SQIVND (reference sequence). The CDR3 sequence is 13 residues long. V was pared by 3 bases and J by 7 bases, with 10 bases between. This sample is part of a study of patients and donors after allogeneic stem cell transplantation. TCRdb re-called the RT-PCR reads with MiXCR, one entry per CDR3 protein. Among roughly 230,000 distinct CDR3 sequences listed, roughly 13% were seen once. The specimen was blood, either unsorted or a sorted T cell fraction (not recorded which). The V and J genes are TRBV19 and TRBJ1-5; D unresolved. The receptor's source is a human donor who was either an allogeneic HSCT recipient or a stem cell or donor lymphocyte infusion donor (not recorded which). It is not recorded whose cells these are; they may come from a transplant donor. The CDR3 DNA reads as TGTGCCAGTAGTATGCCGGGGAGCCAGCCCCAGCATTTT. It yields the protein CASSMPGSQPQHF.